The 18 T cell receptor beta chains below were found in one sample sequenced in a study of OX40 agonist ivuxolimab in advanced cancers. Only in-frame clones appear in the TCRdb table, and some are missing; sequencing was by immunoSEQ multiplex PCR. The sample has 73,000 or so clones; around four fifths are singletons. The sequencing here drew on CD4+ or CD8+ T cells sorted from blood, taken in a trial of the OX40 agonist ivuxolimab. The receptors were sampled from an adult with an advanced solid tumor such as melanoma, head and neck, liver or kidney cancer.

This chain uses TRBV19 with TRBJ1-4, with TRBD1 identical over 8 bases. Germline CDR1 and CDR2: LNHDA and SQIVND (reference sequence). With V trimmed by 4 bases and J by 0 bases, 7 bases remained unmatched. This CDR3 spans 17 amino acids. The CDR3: CASSKGQAFATNEKLFF. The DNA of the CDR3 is TGTGCCAGTAGTAAGGGACAGGCCTTCGCAACTAATGAAAAACTGTTTTTT.

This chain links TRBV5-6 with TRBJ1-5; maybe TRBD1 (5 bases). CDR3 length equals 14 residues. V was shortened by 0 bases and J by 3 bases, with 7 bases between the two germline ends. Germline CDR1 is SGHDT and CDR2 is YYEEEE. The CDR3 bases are TGTGCCAGCAGCTTGGGACAGTACAATCAGCCCCAGCATTTT. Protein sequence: CASSLGQYNQPQHF.

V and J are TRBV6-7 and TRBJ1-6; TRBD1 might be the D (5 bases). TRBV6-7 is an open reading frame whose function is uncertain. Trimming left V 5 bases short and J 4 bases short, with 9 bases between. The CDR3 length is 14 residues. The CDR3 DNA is TGTGCCAGCAGTCCGGGACGTTATAATTCACCCCTCCACTTT. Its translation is CASSPGRYNSPLHF.

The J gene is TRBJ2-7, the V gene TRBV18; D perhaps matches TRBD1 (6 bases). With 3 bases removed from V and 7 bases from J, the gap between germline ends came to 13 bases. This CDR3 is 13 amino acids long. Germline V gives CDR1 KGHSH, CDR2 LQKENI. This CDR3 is CASSPGTRREQYF. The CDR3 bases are TGTGCCAGCTCACCCGGGACACGGCGGGAGCAGTACTTC.

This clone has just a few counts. The CDR3, as DNA: TGTGCTAGTGGTTTGGTAGCCTCTGGAAACACCATATATTTT. Translating gives CASGLVASGNTIYF. This chain uses TRBV12-5 with TRBJ1-3; no reliable D call. The CDR3 runs to 14 residues. CDR1 is LGHNT, CDR2 FRNRAP, per germline. Trimming shortened V by 0 bases and J by 0 bases, and 3 bases separated the two germline ends.

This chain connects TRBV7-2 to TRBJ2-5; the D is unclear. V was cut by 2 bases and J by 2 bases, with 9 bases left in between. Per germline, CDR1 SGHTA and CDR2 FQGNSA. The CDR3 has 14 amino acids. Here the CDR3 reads CASSLIRQQETQYF. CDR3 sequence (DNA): TGTGCCAGCAGCTTAATTAGGCAGCAAGAGACCCAGTACTTC.

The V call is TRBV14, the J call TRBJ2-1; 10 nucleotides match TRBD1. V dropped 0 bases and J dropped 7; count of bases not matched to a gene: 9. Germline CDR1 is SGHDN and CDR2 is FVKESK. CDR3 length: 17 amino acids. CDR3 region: CASSQDSDRGRRNEQFF. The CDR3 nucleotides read TGTGCCAGCAGCCAAGATAGCGACAGGGGGCGCAGGAATGAGCAGTTCTTC. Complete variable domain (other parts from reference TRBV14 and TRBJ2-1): EAGVTQFPSHSVIEKGQTVTLRCDPISGHDNLYWYRRVMGKEIKFLLHFVKESKQDESGMPNNRFLAERTGGTYSTLKVQPAELEDSGVYFCASSQDSDRGRRNEQFFGPGTRLTVL.

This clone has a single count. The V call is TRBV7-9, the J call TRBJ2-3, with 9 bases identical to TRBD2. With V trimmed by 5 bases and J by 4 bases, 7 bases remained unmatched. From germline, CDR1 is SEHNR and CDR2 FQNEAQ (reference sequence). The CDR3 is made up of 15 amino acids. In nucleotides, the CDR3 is TGTGCCAGCAGCGGAGTAGCGGGAGAGCCAGATACGCAGTATTTT. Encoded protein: CASSGVAGEPDTQYF. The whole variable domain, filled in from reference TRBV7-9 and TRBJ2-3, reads DTGVSQNPRHKITKRGQNVTFRCDPISEHNRLYWYRQTLGQGPEFLTYFQNEAQLEKSRLLSDRFSAERPKGSFSTLEIQRTEQGDSAMYLCASSGVAGEPDTQYFGPGTRLTVL.

CDR3 sequence (DNA): TGTGCCAGTAGTATAGATCTATGGGGGGCTGAAGCTTTCTTT. It is translated as CASSIDLWGAEAFF. The chain combines TRBV19 with TRBJ1-1; D is possibly TRBD1 (5 bases). The CDR3 runs 14 residues. The V and J ends lost 0 bases and 6 bases respectively, with 11 bases between them. Germline values: CDR1 LNHDA, CDR2 SQIVND (reference sequence).

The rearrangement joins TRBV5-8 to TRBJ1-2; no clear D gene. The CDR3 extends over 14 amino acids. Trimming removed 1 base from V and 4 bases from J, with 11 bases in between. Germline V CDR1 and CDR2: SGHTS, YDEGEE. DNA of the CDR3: TGTGCCAGCAGCTTGACTCTCGGGATCTATGGCTACACCTTC. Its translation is CASSLTLGIYGYTF.

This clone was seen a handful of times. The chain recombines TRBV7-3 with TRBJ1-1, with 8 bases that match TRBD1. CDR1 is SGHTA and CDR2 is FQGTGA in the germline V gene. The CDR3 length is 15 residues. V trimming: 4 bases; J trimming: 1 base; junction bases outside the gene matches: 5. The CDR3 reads CASSSIGTGNTEAFF. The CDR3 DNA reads TGTGCCAGCAGCTCCATTGGGACAGGGAACACTGAAGCTTTCTTT. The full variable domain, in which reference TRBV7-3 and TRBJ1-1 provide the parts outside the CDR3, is GAGVSQTPSNKVTEKGKYVELRCDPISGHTALYWYRQSLGQGPEFLIYFQGTGAADDSGLPNDRFFAVRPEGSVSTLKIQRTERGDSAVYLCASSSIGTGNTEAFFGQGTRLTVV.

This chain's CDR3 is CAWSRGYGNTEAFF. The CDR3 DNA is TGTGCCTGGAGCCGAGGATACGGAAACACTGAAGCTTTCTTT. The J gene is TRBJ1-1, the V gene TRBV30; D is ambiguous. V lost 3 bases, J lost 2 bases, and 13 bases lay in between. The length of the CDR3 is 14 residues. Germline values: CDR1 GTSNPN, CDR2 SVGIG (reference sequence).

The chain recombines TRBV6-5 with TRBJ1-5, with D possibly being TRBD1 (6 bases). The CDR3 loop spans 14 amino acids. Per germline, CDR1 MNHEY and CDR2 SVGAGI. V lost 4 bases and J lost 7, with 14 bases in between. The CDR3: CASSLGGRNQPQHF. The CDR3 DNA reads TGTGCCAGCAGTTTAGGGGGGAGGAACCAGCCCCAGCATTTT.

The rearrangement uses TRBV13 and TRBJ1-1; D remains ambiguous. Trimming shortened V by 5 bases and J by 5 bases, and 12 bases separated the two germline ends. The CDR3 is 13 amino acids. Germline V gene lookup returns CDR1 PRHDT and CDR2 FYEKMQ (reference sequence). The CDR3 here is CASSLEYYTEAFF. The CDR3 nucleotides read TGTGCCAGCAGCCTAGAGTATTATACTGAAGCTTTCTTT.

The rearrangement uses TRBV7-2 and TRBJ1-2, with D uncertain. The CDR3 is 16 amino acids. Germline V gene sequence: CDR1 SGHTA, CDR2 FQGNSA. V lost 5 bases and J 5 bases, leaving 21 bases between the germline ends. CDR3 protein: CASSILFGRQGYGYTF. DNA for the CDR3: TGTGCCAGCAGCATACTGTTCGGGCGCCAAGGGTATGGCTACACCTTC.

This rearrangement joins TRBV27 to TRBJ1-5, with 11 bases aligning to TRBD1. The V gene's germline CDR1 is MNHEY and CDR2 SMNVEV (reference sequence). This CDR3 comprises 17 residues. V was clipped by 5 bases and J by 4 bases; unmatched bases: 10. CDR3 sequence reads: CASSPQSGTGGNQPQHF. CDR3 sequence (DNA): TGTGCCAGCAGTCCTCAGTCCGGGACAGGGGGAAATCAGCCCCAGCATTTT.

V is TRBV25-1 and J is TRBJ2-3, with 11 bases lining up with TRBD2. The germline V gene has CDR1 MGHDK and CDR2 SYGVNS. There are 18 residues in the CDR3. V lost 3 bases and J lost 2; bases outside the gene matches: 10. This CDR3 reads CASSDRSLTSGDTDTQYF. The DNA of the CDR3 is TGTGCCAGCAGTGACCGCTCTCTGACTAGCGGGGACACAGATACGCAGTATTTT.

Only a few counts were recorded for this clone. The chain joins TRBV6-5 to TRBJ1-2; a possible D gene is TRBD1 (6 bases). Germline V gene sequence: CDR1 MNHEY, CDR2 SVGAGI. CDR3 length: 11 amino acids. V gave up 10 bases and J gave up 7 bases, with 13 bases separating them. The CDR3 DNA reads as TGTGCCACTCTCGAAGGGGGTGGCTACACCTTC. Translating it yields CATLEGGGYTF.